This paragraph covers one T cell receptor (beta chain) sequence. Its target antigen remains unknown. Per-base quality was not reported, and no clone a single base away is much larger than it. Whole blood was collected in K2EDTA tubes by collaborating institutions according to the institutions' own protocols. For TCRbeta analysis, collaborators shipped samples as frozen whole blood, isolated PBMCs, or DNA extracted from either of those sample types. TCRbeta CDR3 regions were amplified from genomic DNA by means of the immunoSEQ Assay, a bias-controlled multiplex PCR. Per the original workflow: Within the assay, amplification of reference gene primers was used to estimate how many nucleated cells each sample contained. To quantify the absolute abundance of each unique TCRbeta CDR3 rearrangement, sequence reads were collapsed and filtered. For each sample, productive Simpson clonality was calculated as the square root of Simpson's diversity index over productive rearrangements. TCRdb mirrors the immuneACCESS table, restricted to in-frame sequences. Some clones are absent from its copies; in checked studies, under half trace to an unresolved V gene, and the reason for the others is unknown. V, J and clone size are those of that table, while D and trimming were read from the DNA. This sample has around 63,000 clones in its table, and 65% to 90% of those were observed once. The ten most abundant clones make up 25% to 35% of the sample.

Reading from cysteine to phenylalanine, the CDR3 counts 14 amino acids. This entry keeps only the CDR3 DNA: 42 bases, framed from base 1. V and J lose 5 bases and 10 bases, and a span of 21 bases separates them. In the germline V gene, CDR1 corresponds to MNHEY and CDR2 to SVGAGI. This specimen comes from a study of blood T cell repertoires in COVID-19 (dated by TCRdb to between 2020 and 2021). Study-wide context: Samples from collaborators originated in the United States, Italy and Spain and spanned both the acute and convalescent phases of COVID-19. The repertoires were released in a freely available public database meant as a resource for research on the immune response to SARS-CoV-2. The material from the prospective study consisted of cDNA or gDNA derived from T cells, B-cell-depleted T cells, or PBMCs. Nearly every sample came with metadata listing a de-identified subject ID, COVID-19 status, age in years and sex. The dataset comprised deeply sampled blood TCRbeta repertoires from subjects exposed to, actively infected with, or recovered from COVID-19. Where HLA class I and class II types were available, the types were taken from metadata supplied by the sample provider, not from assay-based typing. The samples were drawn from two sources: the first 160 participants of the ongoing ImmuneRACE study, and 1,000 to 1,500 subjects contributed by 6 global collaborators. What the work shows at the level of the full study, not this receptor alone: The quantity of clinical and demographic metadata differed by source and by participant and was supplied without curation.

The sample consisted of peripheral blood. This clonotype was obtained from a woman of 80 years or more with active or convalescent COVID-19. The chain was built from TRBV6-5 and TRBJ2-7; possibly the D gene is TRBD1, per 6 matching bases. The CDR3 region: CASSPLDQGTLQYF. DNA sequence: TGTGCCAGCAGTCCCTTGGACCAGGGGACCCTCCAGTACTTC.